Following are 27 T cell receptor beta chains from one sample sequenced in a study of shared clonotypes between healthy human individuals. Assay: immunoSEQ multiplex PCR; the TCRdb copy retains only in-frame clones and omits some. In the table there are 2 million to 2.5 million clones, roughly 95% of which are singletons. Sample: naive CD4+ T cells sorted from blood. Stated subset: CD45RA+ positively selected. These receptors were taken from a man in his late teens or twenties in good health.

Points on this clone: The identical CDR3 is also encoded by other nucleotide sequences in the sample. The rearrangement joins TRBV7-9 to TRBJ2-7; 7 bases agree with TRBD1. CDR3 size: 14 residues. V was pared by 6 bases and J by 0 bases, with 5 bases of the junction left unmatched. Germline assignment: CDR1 SEHNR and CDR2 FQNEAQ (reference sequence). The CDR3 is CASSFTGASYEQYF. The DNA for the CDR3 is TGTGCCAGCAGTTTTACAGGGGCCTCCTACGAGCAGTACTTC.

The rearrangement uses TRBV19 and TRBJ2-2; the D gene is possibly TRBD2 (7 bases). CDR1 LNHDA and CDR2 SQIVND come from the germline V gene (reference sequence). V was shortened by 9 bases and J by 6 bases, with 14 bases between the two germline ends. The CDR3 covers 13 residues. The chain's CDR3 is CASQRGGPGELFF. CDR3 bases: TGTGCCAGCCAAAGGGGGGGGCCCGGGGAGCTGTTTTTT. Complete variable domain (other parts from reference TRBV19 and TRBJ2-2): DGGITQSPKYLFRKEGQNVTLSCEQNLNHDAMYWYRQDPGQGLRLIYYSQIVNDFQKGDIAEGYSVSREKKESFPLTVTSAQKNPTAFYLCASQRGGPGELFFGEGSRLTVL.

To note about this clone: The sample carries other DNA sequences with the same CDR3. The chain joins TRBV19 to TRBJ2-2, with a tentative D call TRBD1 (5 bases). This CDR3 contains 12 residues. With 8 bases removed from V and 4 bases from J, the gap between germline ends came to 8 bases. Germline lookup yields CDR1 LNHDA and CDR2 SQIVND (reference sequence). The CDR3 region is CASRQGTGELFF. The DNA of the CDR3 is TGTGCCAGTCGTCAGGGCACCGGGGAGCTGTTTTTT.

The chain carries TRBV10-2 and TRBJ1-1; 7 nucleotides align to TRBD1. The germline V gene encodes CDR1 WSHSY and CDR2 SAAADI. J lost 8 bases, V lost 5 bases, and 17 bases had no gene match. The CDR3 has 16 amino acids. CDR3 bases: TGCGCCAGCAGTCCGGGGTTGGGGCAGGGGGATTTGGAAGCTTTCTTT. Protein product: CASSPGLGQGDLEAFF.

With regard to this clone: This sample includes further DNA sequences coding for the same CDR3. The chain uses TRBV20-1 and TRBJ1-4; unclear D gene. This CDR3 comprises 11 residues. Trimming left V 3 bases short and J 5 bases short, with 4 bases between. CDR1 and CDR2 from the germline V gene are DFQATT and SNEGSKA (reference sequence). The CDR3 protein is CSARGNEKLFF. The CDR3 coding sequence is TGCAGTGCTAGGGGGAATGAAAAACTGTTTTTT.

The chain combines TRBV5-6 with TRBJ2-7; 10 nucleotides align to TRBD2. CDR3 length equals 15 residues. V gave up 5 bases and J gave up 1 base; unmatched junction bases: 6. CDR1 SGHDT and CDR2 YYEEEE come from the germline V gene. CDR3 sequence (DNA): TGTGCCAGCAGATACAGCGGGGGGGCGTCCTACGAGCAGTACTTC. Its protein product is CASRYSGGASYEQYF.

This chain links TRBV10-2 with TRBJ2-2; D unclear. Germline V gene data show CDR1 as WSHSY and CDR2 as SAAADI. V lost 6 bases and J 4 bases, leaving 6 bases between the germline ends. This CDR3 comprises 12 residues. CDR3 sequence (DNA): TGCGCCAGCAGAGATACCACCGGGGAGCTGTTTTTT. It codes for CASRDTTGELFF.

Here the CDR3 reads CAWKVGTLAKNIQYF. The CDR3 DNA follows: TGTGCCTGGAAAGTGGGGACTTTAGCCAAAAACATTCAGTACTTC. This chain links TRBV30 with TRBJ2-4; D may be TRBD2 (6 bases). This CDR3 region has 15 residues. Germline V gives CDR1 GTSNPN, CDR2 SVGIG (reference sequence). The germline V and J ends were trimmed by 4 bases and 0 bases, with 13 bases remaining between them.

V usage is TRBV11-2 and J usage is TRBJ2-1; D is possibly TRBD2 (5 bases). In germline, CDR1 is SGHAT, CDR2 FQNNGV. CDR3 length: 17 residues. V was clipped by 2 bases and J by 2 bases, with 16 bases between them. CDR3 nucleotides: TGTGCCAGCAGCTTACGTGTCGGGGTAGCTCCCTACAATGAGCAGTTCTTC. Its protein product is CASSLRVGVAPYNEQFF.

The V gene is TRBV19, the J gene TRBJ1-6; D is unresolved. Germline V gene data show CDR1 as LNHDA and CDR2 as SQIVND (reference sequence). Trimming stripped 6 bases from V and 7 bases from J, with 13 bases between. This CDR3 has 14 amino acids. Here the CDR3 DNA reads TGTGCCAGTAGGGACGGCGGAACAAATTCACCCCTCCACTTT. Translating gives CASRDGGTNSPLHF.

The chain employs TRBV29-1 and TRBJ2-1; 10 nucleotides agree with TRBD2. Per the germline V gene, CDR1 is SQVTM and CDR2 is ANQGSEA. V trimming: 6 bases; J trimming: 10 bases; junction bases outside the gene matches: 12. The CDR3 is made up of 14 amino acids. The CDR3 region has the DNA TGCAGCGTGCTAGCGGGAGTTTCTCGGGGCGAGCAGTTCTTC. It encodes CSVLAGVSRGEQFF.

The chain recombines TRBV28 with TRBJ2-7; TRBD2 matches at 7 bases. CDR1 and CDR2 from the germline V gene are MDHEN and SYDVKM. The CDR3 spans 12 residues. The J segment lost 6 bases and the V segment lost 11 bases, leaving 10 bases of the junction unmatched. The DNA for the CDR3 is TGTGCCTACTCGGGAGGAGGGTTCGAGCAGTACTTC. This translates into CAYSGGGFEQYF. The full variable domain, with the rest looked up from reference TRBV28 and TRBJ2-7, is DVKVTQSSRYLVKRTGEKVFLECVQDMDHENMFWYRQDPGLGLRLIYFSYDVKMKEKGDIPEGYSVSREKKERFSLILESASTNQTSMYLCAYSGGGFEQYFGPGTRLTVT.

This chain joins TRBV18 and TRBJ2-7, with D unclear. This CDR3 comprises 14 residues. CDR1 and CDR2 (germline): KGHSH, LQKENI. V lost 0 bases and J 0 bases, leaving 6 bases between the germline ends. This chain's CDR3 is CASSPPDHSYEQYF. In nucleotides, the CDR3 is TGTGCCAGCTCACCACCTGATCACTCCTACGAGCAGTACTTC.

The V call is TRBV30, the J call TRBJ1-5; D gene uncertain. Germline values: CDR1 GTSNPN, CDR2 SVGIG (reference sequence). V lost 8 bases and J lost 1, with 9 bases in between. CDR3 length equals 12 residues. The CDR3 DNA follows: TGTGCCAGGTCAGTGAGCAATCAGCCCCAGCATTTT. It codes for CARSVSNQPQHF. Complete variable domain (other parts from reference TRBV30 and TRBJ1-5): SQTIHQWPATLVQPVGSPLSLECTVEGTSNPNLYWYRQAAGRGLQLLFYSVGIGQISSEVPQNLSASRPQDRQFILSSKKLLLSDSGFYLCARSVSNQPQHFGDGTRLSIL.

V gene TRBV11-2 combines with J gene TRBJ2-3; TRBD1 or TRBD2 may be the D gene (5 bases each). Trimming stripped 5 bases from V and 5 bases from J, with 17 bases between. The germline V gene encodes CDR1 SGHAT and CDR2 FQNNGV. The CDR3 has 15 residues. DNA of the CDR3: TGTGCCAGCAGCACCTTACTAGGGACCGGAGATACGCAGTATTTT. This translates into CASSTLLGTGDTQYF.

The CDR3 sequence: CASSGRLAGVGQYF. In DNA, the CDR3 is TGTGCCAGCAGCGGTCGACTAGCGGGGGTGGGGCAGTATTTT. The rearrangement joins TRBV5-4 to TRBJ2-3; 12 nucleotides match TRBD2. V dropped 4 bases and J dropped 11; count of bases not matched to a gene: 8. This CDR3 is built from 14 residues. The germline CDR1 and CDR2 sequences are SGHNT and YYREEE (reference sequence).

The chain links TRBV10-3 to TRBJ2-5, with a weak D call TRBD2 (5 bases). Per germline, CDR1 ENHRY and CDR2 SYGVKD. Trimming stripped 3 bases from V and 5 bases from J, with 13 bases between. The CDR3 is 14 amino acids. CDR3 residues: CAISEPGSRETQYF. Here the CDR3 DNA reads TGTGCCATCAGTGAACCGGGGTCACGGGAGACCCAGTACTTC.

This clone occurred once. This sequence joins TRBV5-1 and TRBJ1-1, with 10 bases identical to TRBD1. The junction had 4 bases not matched to a gene; V was cut back by 0 bases and J by 8 bases. CDR1 is SGHRS, CDR2 YFSETQ, per germline. The CDR3 has 14 amino acids. CDR3 sequence: CASSLGDRGQEAFF. The CDR3 DNA follows: TGCGCCAGCAGCTTGGGCGACAGGGGGCAGGAAGCTTTCTTT.

This chain connects TRBV11-2 to TRBJ2-7; tentatively, D is TRBD1 (7 bases). Deletions cut 4 bases from V and 9 bases from J, with 22 bases between. Germline assignment: CDR1 SGHAT and CDR2 FQNNGV. The CDR3 spans 15 residues. In nucleotides, the CDR3 is TGTGCCAGCAGCTCACAAGGGGGGACAGTATCAGGGCAGTACTTC. Translated, it gives CASSSQGGTVSGQYF.

The J gene is TRBJ2-7, the V gene TRBV5-1; possibly TRBD1 for D (6 bases). Germline loops: CDR1 SGHRS, CDR2 YFSETQ. V was trimmed by 8 bases and J by 3 bases, leaving 24 bases between them. The CDR3 contains 16 residues. CDR3 region: CASTTTTGSVGYEQYF. The CDR3 DNA is TGCGCCAGTACTACTACTACAGGGTCAGTAGGCTACGAGCAGTACTTC.

For the CDR3, the DNA is TGTGCCAGCAGTTTACAGGGCTATAATTCACCCCTCCACTTT. This sequence encodes CASSLQGYNSPLHF. This chain links TRBV27 with TRBJ1-6, with D perhaps TRBD1 (5 bases). V lost 2 bases to trimming and J lost 3 bases, with 5 bases between them. The CDR3 spans 14 residues. The germline V gene encodes CDR1 MNHEY and CDR2 SMNVEV (reference sequence).

This clone was counted a single time. Here the CDR3 DNA reads TGCGCCAGCAGCTGGGACTCTGGCGGGAGTAGTTTCGAGCAGTACTTC. This codes for CASSWDSGGSSFEQYF. This chain links TRBV5-1 with TRBJ2-7, with 7 bases that match TRBD2. The ends lost 3 bases at V and 6 bases at J; junction bases unmatched: 15. Looked up from germline, CDR1 is SGHRS and CDR2 is YFSETQ. The CDR3 extends over 16 amino acids.

This sequence joins TRBV7-2 and TRBJ2-7; TRBD2 is a possible D gene (6 bases). This CDR3 contains 15 residues. V gave up 1 base and J gave up 3 bases, with 13 bases separating them. Germline V gene sequence: CDR1 SGHTA, CDR2 FQGNSA. In DNA, the CDR3 is TGTGCCAGCAGCTTAGGGGGGACTGCAAGCTACGAGCAGTACTTC. Translated: CASSLGGTASYEQYF.

The CDR3 loop is CASSGGTSYNEQFF. The CDR3 region has the DNA TGTGCCAGCAGCGGAGGAACCTCCTACAATGAGCAGTTCTTC. The rearrangement uses TRBV6-5 and TRBJ2-1; perhaps TRBD2 as D (5 bases). Germline lookup yields CDR1 MNHEY and CDR2 SVGAGI. V gave up 6 bases and J gave up 0 bases, with 9 bases separating them. There are 14 residues in the CDR3.

The chain couples TRBV9 to TRBJ2-6; the match to TRBD2 covers 8 bases. CDR3 length: 18 amino acids. The trim removed 2 bases at V and 0 bases at J, leaving 7 bases unmatched. Germline lookup yields CDR1 SGDLS and CDR2 YYNGEE. The CDR3 nucleotides are TGTGCCAGCAGCGTCCCCGTAGCGGGATACTCTGGGGCCAACGTCCTGACTTTC. It codes for CASSVPVAGYSGANVLTF.

Comment on this clone: Other DNA sequences within the sample encode an identical CDR3. The chain links TRBV5-1 to TRBJ1-4; maybe TRBD1 (5 bases). V dropped 3 bases and J dropped 1 base, with 7 bases sitting between them. Germline-derived CDR1 and CDR2 are SGHRS and YFSETQ. The CDR3 contains 14 residues. CDR3 region: CASSSGGTNEKLFF. DNA for the CDR3: TGCGCCAGCAGCTCCGGGGGAACTAATGAAAAACTGTTTTTT.

The V and J genes are TRBV29-1 and TRBJ2-2; the match to TRBD1 covers 7 bases. Germline V gives CDR1 SQVTM, CDR2 ANQGSEA. The trim removed 5 bases at V and 0 bases at J, leaving 3 bases unmatched. This CDR3 spans 14 amino acids. The CDR3 DNA reads as TGCAGCGTTTCACAGGGGTCGAACACCGGGGAGCTGTTTTTT. This encodes CSVSQGSNTGELFF.